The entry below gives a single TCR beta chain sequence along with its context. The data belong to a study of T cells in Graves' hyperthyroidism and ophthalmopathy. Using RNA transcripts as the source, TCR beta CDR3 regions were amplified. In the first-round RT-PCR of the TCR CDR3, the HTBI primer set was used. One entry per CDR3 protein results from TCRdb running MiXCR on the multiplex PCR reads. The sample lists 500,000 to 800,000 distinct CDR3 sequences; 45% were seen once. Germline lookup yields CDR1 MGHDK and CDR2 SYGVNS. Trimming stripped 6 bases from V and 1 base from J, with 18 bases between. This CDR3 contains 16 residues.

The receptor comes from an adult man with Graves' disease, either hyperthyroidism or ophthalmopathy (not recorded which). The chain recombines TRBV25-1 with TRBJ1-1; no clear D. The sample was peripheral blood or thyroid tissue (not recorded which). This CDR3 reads CASSQDQVGPNTEAFF. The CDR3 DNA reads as TGTGCCAGCAGCCAAGATCAGGTAGGACCGAACACTGAAGCTTTCTTT.